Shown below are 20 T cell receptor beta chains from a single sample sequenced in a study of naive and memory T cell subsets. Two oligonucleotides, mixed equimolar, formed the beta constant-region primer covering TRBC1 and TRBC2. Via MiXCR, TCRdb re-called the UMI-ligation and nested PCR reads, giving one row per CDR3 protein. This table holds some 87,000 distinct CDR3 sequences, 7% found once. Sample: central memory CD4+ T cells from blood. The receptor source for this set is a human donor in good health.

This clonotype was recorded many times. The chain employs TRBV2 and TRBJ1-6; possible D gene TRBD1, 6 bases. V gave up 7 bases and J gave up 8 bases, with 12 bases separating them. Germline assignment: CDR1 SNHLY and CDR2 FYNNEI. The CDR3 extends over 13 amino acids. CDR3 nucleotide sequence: TGTGCCAGCACAAGGACAGATGATTCACCCCTCCACTTT. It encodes CASTRTDDSPLHF. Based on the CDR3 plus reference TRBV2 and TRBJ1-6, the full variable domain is EPEVTQTPSHQVTQMGQEVILRCVPISNHLYFYWYRQILGQKVEFLVSFYNNEISEKSEIFDDQFSVERPDGSNFTLKIRSTKLEDSAMYFCASTRTDDSPLHFGNGTRLTVT.

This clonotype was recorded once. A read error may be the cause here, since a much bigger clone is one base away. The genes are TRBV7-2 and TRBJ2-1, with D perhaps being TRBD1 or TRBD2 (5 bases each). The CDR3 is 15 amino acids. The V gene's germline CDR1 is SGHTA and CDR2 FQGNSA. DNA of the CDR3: TGTGCCAGCAGCCCGGGACGGAATTTTTACAATGAGCGGTTCTTC. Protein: CASSPGRNFYNERFF. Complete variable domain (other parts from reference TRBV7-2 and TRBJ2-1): GAGVSQSPSNKVTEKGKDVELRCDPISGHTALYWYRQSLGQGLEFLIYFQGNSAPDKSGLPSDRFSAERTGGSVSTLTIQRTQQEDSAVYLCASSPGRNFYNERFFGPGTRLTVL.

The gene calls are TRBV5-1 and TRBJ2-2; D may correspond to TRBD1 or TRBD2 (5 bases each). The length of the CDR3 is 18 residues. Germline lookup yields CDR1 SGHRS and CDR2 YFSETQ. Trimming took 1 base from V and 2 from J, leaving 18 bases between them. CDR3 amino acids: CASSLSPGTPGNTGELFF. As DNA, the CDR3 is TGCGCCAGCAGCTTGTCACCCGGGACCCCAGGAAACACCGGGGAGCTGTTTTTT.

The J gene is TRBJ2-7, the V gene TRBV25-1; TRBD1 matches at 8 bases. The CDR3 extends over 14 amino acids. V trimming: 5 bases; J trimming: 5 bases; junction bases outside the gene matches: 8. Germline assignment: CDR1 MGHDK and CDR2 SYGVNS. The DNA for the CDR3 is TGTGCCAGCAGTCACAGGGGGAGAGGGGACGAGCAGTACTTC. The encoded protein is CASSHRGRGDEQYF.

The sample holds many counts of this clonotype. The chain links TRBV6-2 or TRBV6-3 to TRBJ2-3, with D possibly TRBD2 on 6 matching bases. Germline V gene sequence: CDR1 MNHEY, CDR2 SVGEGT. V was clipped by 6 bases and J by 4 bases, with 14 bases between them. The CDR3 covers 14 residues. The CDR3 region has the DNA TGTGCCAGCAGCCCGATGCTAGCGCCAGATACGCAGTATTTT. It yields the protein CASSPMLAPDTQYF.

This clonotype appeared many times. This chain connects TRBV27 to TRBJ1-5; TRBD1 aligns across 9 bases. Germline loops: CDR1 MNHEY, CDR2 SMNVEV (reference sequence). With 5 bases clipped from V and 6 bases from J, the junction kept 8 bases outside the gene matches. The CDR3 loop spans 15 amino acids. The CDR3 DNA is TGTGCCAGCAGTCAGGGACAGGGCCATGCTCAGCCCCAGCATTTT. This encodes CASSQGQGHAQPQHF.

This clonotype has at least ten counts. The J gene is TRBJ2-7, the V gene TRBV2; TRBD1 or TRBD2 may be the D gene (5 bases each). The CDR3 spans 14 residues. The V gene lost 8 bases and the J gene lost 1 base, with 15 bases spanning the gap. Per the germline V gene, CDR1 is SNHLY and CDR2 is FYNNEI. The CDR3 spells CASAPGTGSYEQYF. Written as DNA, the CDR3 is TGTGCCAGCGCCCCCGGGACGGGATCCTACGAGCAGTACTTC. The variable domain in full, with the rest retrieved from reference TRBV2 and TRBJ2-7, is EPEVTQTPSHQVTQMGQEVILRCVPISNHLYFYWYRQILGQKVEFLVSFYNNEISEKSEIFDDQFSVERPDGSNFTLKIRSTKLEDSAMYFCASAPGTGSYEQYFGPGTRLTVT.

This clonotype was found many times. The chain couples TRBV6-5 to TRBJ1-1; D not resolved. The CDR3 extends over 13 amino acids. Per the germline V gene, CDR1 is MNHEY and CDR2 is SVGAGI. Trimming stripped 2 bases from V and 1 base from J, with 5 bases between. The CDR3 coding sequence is TGTGCCAGCAGTTACGAGAGGAACACTGAAGCTTTCTTT. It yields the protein CASSYERNTEAFF.

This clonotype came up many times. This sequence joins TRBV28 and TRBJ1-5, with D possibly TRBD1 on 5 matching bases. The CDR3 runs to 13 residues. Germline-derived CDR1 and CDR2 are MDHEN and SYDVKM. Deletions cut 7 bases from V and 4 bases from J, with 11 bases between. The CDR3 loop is CASTGVVNQPQHF. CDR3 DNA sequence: TGTGCCAGCACGGGGGTCGTGAATCAGCCCCAGCATTTT. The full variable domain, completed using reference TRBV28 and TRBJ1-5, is DVKVTQSSRYLVKRTGEKVFLECVQDMDHENMFWYRQDPGLGLRLIYFSYDVKMKEKGDIPEGYSVSREKKERFSLILESASTNQTSMYLCASTGVVNQPQHFGDGTRLSIL.

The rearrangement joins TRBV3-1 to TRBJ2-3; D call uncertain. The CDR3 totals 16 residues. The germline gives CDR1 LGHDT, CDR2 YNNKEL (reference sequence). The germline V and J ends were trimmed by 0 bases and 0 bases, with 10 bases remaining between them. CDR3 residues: CASSQELSTSTDTQYF. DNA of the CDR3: TGTGCCAGCAGCCAAGAGCTCTCCACTAGCACAGATACGCAGTATTTT.

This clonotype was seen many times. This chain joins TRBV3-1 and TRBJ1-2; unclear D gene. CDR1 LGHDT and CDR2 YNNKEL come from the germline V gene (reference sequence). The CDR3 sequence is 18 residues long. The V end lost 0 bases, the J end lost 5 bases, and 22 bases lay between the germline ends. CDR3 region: CASSQDIRLRVGSYGYTF. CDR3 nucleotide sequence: TGTGCCAGCAGCCAAGATATACGGCTTCGGGTAGGTTCTTATGGCTACACCTTC. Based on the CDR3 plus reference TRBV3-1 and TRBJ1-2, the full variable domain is DTAVSQTPKYLVTQMGNDKSIKCEQNLGHDTMYWYKQDSKKFLKIMFSYNNKELIINETVPNRFSPKSPDKAHLNLHINSLELGDSAVYFCASSQDIRLRVGSYGYTFGSGTRLTVV.

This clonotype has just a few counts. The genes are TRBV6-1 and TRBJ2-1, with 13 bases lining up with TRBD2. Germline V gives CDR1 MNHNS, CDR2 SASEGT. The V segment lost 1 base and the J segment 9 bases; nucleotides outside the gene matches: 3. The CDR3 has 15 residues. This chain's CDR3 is CASSEEGLAGAEQFF. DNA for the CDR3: TGTGCCAGCAGTGAAGAAGGACTAGCGGGAGCTGAGCAGTTCTTC.

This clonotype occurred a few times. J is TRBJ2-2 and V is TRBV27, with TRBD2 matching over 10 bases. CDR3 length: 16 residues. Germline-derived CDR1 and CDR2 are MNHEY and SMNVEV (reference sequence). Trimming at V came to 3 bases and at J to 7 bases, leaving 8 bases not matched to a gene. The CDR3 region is CASSFSSGGVDGELFF. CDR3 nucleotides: TGTGCCAGCAGTTTCTCGAGCGGGGGGGTCGACGGGGAGCTGTTTTTT.

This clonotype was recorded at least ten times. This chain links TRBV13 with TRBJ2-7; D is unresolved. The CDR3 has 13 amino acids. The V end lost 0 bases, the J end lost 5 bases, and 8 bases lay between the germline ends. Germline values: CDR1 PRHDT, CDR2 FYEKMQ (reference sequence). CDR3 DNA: TGTGCCAGCAGCTTAGGGCCACCCGACGAGCAGTACTTC. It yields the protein CASSLGPPDEQYF.

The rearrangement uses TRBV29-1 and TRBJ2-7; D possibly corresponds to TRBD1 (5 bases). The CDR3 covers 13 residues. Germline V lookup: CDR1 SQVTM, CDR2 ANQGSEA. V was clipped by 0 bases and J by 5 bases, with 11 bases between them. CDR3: CSVEDPPGNEQYF. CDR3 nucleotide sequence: TGCAGCGTTGAAGACCCCCCAGGGAACGAGCAGTACTTC.

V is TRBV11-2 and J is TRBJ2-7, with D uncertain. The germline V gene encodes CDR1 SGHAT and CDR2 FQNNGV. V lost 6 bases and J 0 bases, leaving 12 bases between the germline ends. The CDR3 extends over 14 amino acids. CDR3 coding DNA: TGTGCCAGCAGACCCACTTCCAACTCCTACGAGCAGTACTTC. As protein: CASRPTSNSYEQYF. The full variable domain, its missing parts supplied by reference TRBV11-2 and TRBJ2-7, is EAGVAQSPRYKIIEKRQSVAFWCNPISGHATLYWYQQILGQGPKLLIQFQNNGVVDDSQLPKDRFSAERLKGVDSTLKIQPAKLEDSAVYLCASRPTSNSYEQYFGPGTRLTVT.

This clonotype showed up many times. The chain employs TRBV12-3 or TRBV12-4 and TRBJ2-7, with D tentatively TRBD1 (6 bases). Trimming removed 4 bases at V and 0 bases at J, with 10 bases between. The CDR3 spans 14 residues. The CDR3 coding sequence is TGTGCCAGCAGTTCCGGGACAAACTCCTACGAGCAGTACTTC. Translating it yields CASSSGTNSYEQYF.

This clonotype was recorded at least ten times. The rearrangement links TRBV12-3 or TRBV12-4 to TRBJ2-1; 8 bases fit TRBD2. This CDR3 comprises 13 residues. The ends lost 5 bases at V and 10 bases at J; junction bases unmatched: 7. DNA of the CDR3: TGTGCCAGCAGTGGTATGCCTAGCGGGGAGCAGTTCTTC. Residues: CASSGMPSGEQFF.

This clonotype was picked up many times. CDR3: CASSLADGGNQPQHF. CDR3 DNA sequence: TGTGCCAGCAGCTTAGCGGACGGAGGCAATCAGCCCCAGCATTTT. The rearrangement joins TRBV7-2 to TRBJ1-5; D is uncertain. CDR1 SGHTA and CDR2 FQGNSA come from the germline V gene. V was pared by 0 bases and J by 2 bases, with 8 bases between. The CDR3 extends over 15 amino acids. The complete variable domain, with remaining parts taken from reference TRBV7-2 and TRBJ1-5, reads GAGVSQSPSNKVTEKGKDVELRCDPISGHTALYWYRQSLGQGLEFLIYFQGNSAPDKSGLPSDRFSAERTGGSVSTLTIQRTQQEDSAVYLCASSLADGGNQPQHFGDGTRLSIL.

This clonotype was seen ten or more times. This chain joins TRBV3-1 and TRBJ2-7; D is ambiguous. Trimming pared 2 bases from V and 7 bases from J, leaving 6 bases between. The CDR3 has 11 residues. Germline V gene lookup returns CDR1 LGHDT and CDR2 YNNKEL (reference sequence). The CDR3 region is CASSQREEQYF. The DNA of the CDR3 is TGTGCCAGCAGCCAAAGAGAGGAGCAGTACTTC.